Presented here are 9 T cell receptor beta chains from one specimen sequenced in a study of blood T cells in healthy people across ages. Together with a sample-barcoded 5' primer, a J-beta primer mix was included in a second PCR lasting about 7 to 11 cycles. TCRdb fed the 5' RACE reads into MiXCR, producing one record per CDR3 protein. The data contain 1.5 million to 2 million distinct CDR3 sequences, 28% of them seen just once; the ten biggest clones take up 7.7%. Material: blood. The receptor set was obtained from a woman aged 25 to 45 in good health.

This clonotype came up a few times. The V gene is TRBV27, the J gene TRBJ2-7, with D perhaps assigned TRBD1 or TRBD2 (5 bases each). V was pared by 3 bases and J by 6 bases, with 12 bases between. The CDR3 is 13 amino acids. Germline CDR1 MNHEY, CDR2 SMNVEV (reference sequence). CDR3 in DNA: TGTGCCAGCAGTTTCGGGGCTAAGCGCGAGCAGTACTTC. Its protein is CASSFGAKREQYF.

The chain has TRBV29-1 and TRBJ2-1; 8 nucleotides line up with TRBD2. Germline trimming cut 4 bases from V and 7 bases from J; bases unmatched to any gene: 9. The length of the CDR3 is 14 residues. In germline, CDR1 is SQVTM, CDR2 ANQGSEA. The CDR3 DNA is TGCAGCGTTGCGCGGGGACTAGTCCCTAATGAGCAGTTCTTC. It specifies CSVARGLVPNEQFF.

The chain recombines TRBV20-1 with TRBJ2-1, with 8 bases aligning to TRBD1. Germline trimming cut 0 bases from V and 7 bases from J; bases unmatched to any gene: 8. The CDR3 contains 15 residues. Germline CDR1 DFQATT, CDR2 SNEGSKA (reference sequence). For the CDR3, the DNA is TGCAGTGCTAGAGAGGCAACAGGGGGAATGAATGAGCAGTTCTTC. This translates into CSAREATGGMNEQFF.

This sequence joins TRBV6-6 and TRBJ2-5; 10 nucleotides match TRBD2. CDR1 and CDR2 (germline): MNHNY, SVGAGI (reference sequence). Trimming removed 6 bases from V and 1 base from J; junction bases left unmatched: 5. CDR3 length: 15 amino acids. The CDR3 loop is CASRDPSGGQETQYF. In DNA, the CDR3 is TGTGCCAGCAGGGATCCTAGCGGGGGCCAAGAGACCCAGTACTTC.

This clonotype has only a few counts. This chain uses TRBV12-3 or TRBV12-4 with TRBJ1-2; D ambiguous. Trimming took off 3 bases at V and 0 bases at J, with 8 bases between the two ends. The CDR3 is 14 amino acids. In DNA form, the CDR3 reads TGTGCCAGCAGTTTTTTAAGCTCTAACTATGGCTACACCTTC. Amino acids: CASSFLSSNYGYTF.

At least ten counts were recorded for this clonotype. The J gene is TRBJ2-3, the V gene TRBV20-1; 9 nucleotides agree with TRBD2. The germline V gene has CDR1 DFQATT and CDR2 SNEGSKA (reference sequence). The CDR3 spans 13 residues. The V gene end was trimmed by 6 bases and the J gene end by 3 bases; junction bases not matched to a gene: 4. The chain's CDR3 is CSAPTSGTDTQYF. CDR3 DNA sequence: TGCAGTGCCCCGACTAGCGGTACAGATACGCAGTATTTT.

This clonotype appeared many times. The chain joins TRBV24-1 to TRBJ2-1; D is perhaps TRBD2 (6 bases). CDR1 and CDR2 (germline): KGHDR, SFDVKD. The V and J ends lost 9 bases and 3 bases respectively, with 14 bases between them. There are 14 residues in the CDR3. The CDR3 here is CATECLGSYNEQFF. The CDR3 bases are TGTGCCACCGAGTGTCTCGGGAGCTACAATGAGCAGTTCTTC.

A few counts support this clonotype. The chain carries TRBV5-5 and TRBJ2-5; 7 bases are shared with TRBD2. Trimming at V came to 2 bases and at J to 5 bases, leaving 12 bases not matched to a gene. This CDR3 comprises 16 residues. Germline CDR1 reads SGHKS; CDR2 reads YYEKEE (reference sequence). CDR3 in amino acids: CASSFLVGGEGETQYF. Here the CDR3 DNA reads TGTGCCAGCAGCTTTTTAGTCGGCGGGGAGGGGGAGACCCAGTACTTC.

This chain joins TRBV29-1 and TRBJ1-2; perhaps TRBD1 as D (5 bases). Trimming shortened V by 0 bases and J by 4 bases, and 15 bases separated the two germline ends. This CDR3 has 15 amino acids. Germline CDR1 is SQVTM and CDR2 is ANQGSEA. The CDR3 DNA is TGCAGCGTTGAAGACTTCCGGACGGACACCTATGGCTACACCTTC. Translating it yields CSVEDFRTDTYGYTF.